What follows describes a single TCR beta chain. Sequencing was performed with immunoSEQ multiplex PCR; in TCRdb, only in-frame clones are kept and a portion is missing. The sample has roughly 680,000 clones; about 89% are singletons. Treatment: 15 to 20 received Ad26.COV2.S at low or high dose, single or two shots; a few received placebo; per-sample allocation not given. On day 63 after the first injection, vaccine and placebo recipients gave samples. The V gene's germline CDR1 is KGHSH and CDR2 LQKENI. The CDR3 spans 15 residues. The J segment lost 3 bases and the V segment lost 3 bases, leaving 4 bases of the junction unmatched. The data are from a study of Ad26.COV2.S vaccination and SARS-CoV-2 variants.

The chain couples TRBV18 to TRBJ2-2; 7 positions match TRBD1. The TCR originated in a person between 18 and 65 years old who received the Ad26.COV2.S COVID-19 vaccine or a placebo. Here the sequenced sample was peripheral blood, taken in a trial of Ad26.COV2.S vaccine versus placebo. CDR3 loop: CASSPDRRYTGELFF. For the CDR3, the DNA is TGTGCCAGCTCACCGGACAGGAGGTACACCGGGGAGCTGTTTTTT.